The source of this T cell receptor (beta chain) is a study of OX40 agonist ivuxolimab in advanced cancers. Germline V gene lookup returns CDR1 MNHNY and CDR2 SVGAGI (reference sequence). The CDR3 consists of 13 residues. Trimming removed 5 bases at V and 2 bases at J, with 10 bases between. Patients with a history of autoimmune disease or on systemic immunosuppression were excluded. Sequencing used immunoSEQ multiplex PCR; TCRdb keeps in-frame clones, though not all of them. The sample yields over 55,000 clones, roughly 92% seen once. This clonotype was sampled from an adult with an advanced solid tumor such as melanoma, head and neck, liver or kidney cancer. This specimen consisted of CD4+ or CD8+ T cells sorted from blood, obtained in a trial of the OX40 agonist ivuxolimab. The gene calls are TRBV6-6 and TRBJ2-7; maybe TRBD1 (5 bases). CDR3 protein: CASSPTGPYEQYF. CDR3 bases: TGTGCCAGCAGTCCCACAGGTCCCTACGAGCAGTACTTC.